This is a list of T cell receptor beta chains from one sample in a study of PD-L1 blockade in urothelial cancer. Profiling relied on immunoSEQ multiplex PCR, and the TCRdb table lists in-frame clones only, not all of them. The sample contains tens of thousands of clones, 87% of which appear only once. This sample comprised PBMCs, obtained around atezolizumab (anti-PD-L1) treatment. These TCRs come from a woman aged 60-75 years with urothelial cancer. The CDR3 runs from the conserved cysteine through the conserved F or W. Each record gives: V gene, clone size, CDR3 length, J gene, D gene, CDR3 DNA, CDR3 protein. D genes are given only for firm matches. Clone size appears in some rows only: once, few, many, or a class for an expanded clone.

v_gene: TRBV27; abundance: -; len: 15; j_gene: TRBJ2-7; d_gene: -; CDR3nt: TGTGCCAGCAGTTTGGTAGGAGTAAGCTCCTACGAGCAGTACTTC; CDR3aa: CASSLVGVSSYEQYF
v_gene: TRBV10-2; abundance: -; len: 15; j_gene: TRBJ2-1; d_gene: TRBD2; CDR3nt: TGCGCCAGCAGGGAACTAGCGGGAGTGGGAAATGAGCAGTTCTTC; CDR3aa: CASRELAGVGNEQFF
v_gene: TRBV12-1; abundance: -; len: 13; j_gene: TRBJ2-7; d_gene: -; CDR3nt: TGTGCCAGCAGCTTTAACTCGAGTTACGAGCAGTACTTC; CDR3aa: CASSFNSSYEQYF
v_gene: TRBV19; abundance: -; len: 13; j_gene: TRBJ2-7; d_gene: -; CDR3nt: TGTGCCAGTAGTAGACAGACTGACTACGAGCAGTACTTC; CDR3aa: CASSRQTDYEQYF
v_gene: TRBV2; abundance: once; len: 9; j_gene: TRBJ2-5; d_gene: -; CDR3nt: TGTGCCTCTACGGAGACCCAGTACTTC; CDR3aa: CASTETQYF
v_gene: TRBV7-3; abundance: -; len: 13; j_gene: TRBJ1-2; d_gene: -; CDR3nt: TGTGCCAGCAGCTTAACGACAGGTTATGGCTACACCTTC; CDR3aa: CASSLTTGYGYTF
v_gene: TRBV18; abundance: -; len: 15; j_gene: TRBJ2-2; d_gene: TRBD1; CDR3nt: TGTGCCAGCTCACCGGACAGGGCGAACACCGGGGAGCTGTTTTTT; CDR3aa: CASSPDRANTGELFF
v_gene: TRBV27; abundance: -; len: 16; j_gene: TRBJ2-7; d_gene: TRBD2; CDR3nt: TGTGCCAGCAGTCTAACCGGGACTAGCGGATCCTACGAGCAGTACTTC; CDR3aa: CASSLTGTSGSYEQYF
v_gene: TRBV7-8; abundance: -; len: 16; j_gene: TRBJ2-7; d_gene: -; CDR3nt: TGTGCCAGCAGCTCCGAGCAGGGGACAAAACCCTACGAGCAGTACTTC; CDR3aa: CASSSEQGTKPYEQYF
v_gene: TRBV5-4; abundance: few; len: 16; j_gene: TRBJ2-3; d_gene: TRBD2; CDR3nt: TGTGCCAGCAGCAGCCGGACTAGCGGATACACAGATACGCAGTATTTT; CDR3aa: CASSSRTSGYTDTQYF
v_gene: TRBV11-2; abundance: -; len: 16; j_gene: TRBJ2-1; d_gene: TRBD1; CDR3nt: TGTGCCAGCACACCCGTCGGTCACAGGGGGCGAAATGAGCAGTTCTTC; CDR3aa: CASTPVGHRGRNEQFF
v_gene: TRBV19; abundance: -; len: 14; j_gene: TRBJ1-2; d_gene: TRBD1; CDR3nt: TGTGCCAGTAGCCAAGGGACAGGGGACTATGGCTACACCTTC; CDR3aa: CASSQGTGDYGYTF
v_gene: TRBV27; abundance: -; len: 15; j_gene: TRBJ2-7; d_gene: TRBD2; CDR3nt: TGTGCCAGCAGTTTGGGGGGGGTAGCTATCCACGAGCAGTACTTC; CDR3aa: CASSLGGVAIHEQYF
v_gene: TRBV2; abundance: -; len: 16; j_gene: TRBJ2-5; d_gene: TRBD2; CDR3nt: TGTGCCAGCGCTGGGACTAGCGGGGGACTCGAAGAGACCCAGTACTTC; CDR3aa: CASAGTSGGLEETQYF
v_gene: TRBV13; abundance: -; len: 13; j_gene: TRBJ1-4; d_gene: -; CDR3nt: TGTGCCAGCAGTAATGGGCCGATCAAAAAACTGTTTTTT; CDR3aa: CASSNGPIKKLFF
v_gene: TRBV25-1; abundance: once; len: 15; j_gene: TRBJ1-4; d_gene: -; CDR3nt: TGTGCCAGCAGTAGTCTGGGGGGGACTAATGAAAAACTGTTTTTT; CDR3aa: CASSSLGGTNEKLFF
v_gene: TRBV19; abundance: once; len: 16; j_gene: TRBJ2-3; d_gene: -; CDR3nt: TGTGCCAGTAGTATCCTTGGTCCAGGGTTGACAGATACGCAGTATTTT; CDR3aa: CASSILGPGLTDTQYF
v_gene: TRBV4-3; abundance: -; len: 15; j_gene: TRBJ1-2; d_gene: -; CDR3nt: TGCGCCAGCAGCCAAGACCACGCGGGGCCCTATGGCTACACCTTC; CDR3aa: CASSQDHAGPYGYTF
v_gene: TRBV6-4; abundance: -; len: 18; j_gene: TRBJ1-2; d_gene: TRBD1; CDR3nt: TGTGCCAGCAGTGAAAGACAGGGGGCAAAGGCAGCTGTCTATGGCTACACCTTC; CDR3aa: CASSERQGAKAAVYGYTF
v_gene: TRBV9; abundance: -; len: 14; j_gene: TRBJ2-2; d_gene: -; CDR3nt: TGTGCCAGCAGCGTCGCAGGGGACACCGGGGAGCTGTTTTTT; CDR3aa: CASSVAGDTGELFF
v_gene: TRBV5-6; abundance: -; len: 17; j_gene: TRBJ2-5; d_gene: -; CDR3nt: TGTGCCAGCAGCTTGGCGGTAGGCTCCACCTCGAGGGAGACCCAGTACTTC; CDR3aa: CASSLAVGSTSRETQYF
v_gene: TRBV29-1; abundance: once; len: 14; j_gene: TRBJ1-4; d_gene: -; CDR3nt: TGCAGCGTTGAAGCGAGGGGGACGGCCGAAAAACTGTTTTTT; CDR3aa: CSVEARGTAEKLFF
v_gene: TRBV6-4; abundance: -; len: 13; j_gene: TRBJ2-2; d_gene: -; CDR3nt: TGTGCCAGCAGCGCCGGGGACACCGGGGAGCTGTTTTTT; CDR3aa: CASSAGDTGELFF
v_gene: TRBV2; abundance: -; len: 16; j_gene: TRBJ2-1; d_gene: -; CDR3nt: TGTGCCAGCAGCCGACGGCGGGCTCTAAAACACAATGAGCAGTTCTTC; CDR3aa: CASSRRRALKHNEQFF
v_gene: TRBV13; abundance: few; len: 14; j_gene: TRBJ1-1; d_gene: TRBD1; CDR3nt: TGTGCCAGCAGCCCAAGGGGGTGGGACAGTGAAGCTTTCTTT; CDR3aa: CASSPRGWDSEAFF
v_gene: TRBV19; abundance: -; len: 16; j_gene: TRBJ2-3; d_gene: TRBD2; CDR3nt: TGTGCCAGTAGTACCGGGACTAGCGGCTACACAGATACGCAGTATTTT; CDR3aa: CASSTGTSGYTDTQYF
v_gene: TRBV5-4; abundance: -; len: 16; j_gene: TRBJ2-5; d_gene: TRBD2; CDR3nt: TGTGCCAGCAGCCCGGGGACTAGCGGGAGGTCGGAGACCCAGTACTTC; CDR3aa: CASSPGTSGRSETQYF
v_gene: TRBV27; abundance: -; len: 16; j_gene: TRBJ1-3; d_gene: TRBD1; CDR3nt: TGTGCCAGCAGCCGGGACAGGGTTGGATCTGGAAACACCATATATTTT; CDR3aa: CASSRDRVGSGNTIYF